A selection of T cell receptor beta chains follows, all from one sample in a study of blood T cell repertoires in COVID-19. Assay: immunoSEQ multiplex PCR; the TCRdb copy retains only in-frame clones and omits some. Of some 150,000 clones listed, roughly 88% are singletons. Sequenced input: PBMCs or T cells enriched from blood (not recorded which). Receptor source: a woman between 25 and 40 years old with acute COVID-19. The CDR3 runs from the conserved cysteine through the conserved F or W. A D gene is named only where the DNA matches it firmly. A row's size may be missing; if present it is once, few, many or a size class.

D | J | V | size | DNA | CDR3
NA | TRBJ2-3 | TRBV7-8 | NA | TGTGCCAGCAGCTCAAGGGTTTCGCGGGTTGGGCAAGTTGACAACACAGATACGCAGTATTTT | CASSSRVSRVGQVDNTDTQYF
TRBD1 | TRBJ1-2 | TRBV6-6 | NA | TGTGCCAGCGGGAGGACAGGCGCTAACTATGGCTACACCTTC | CASGRTGANYGYTF
TRBD2 | TRBJ2-7 | TRBV14 | NA | TGTGCCAGCAGCCAACAAGTTGCGGGAGTCGGCTTCGAGCAGTACTTC | CASSQQVAGVGFEQYF
TRBD1 | TRBJ1-2 | TRBV5-1 | NA | TGCGCCAGCAGCCCTACTCTACAGGGGCTGGGCTACACCTTC | CASSPTLQGLGYTF
NA | TRBJ2-7 | TRBV4-3 | NA | TGCGCCAGCAGCCAAAACGTACAGGACCCACTTATCTACGAGCAGTACTTC | CASSQNVQDPLIYEQYF
NA | TRBJ1-4 | TRBV5-8 | NA | TGTGCCAGCAGCTTGGGACAGATTAATGAAAAACTGTTTTTT | CASSLGQINEKLFF
TRBD2 | TRBJ2-3 | TRBV4-1 | NA | TGCGCCAGCAGCCAAGTTGCTGGGACTATCGGTGTCCGGACAGATACGCAGTATTTT | CASSQVAGTIGVRTDTQYF
TRBD2 | TRBJ2-1 | TRBV25-1 | NA | TGTGCCAGCAGTGAAACCCCTAGCGGGCGCTATTACAATGAGCAGTTCTTC | CASSETPSGRYYNEQFF
TRBD2 | TRBJ2-3 | TRBV6-4 | NA | TGTGCCAGCAGTCGACTAGCGGGAGGGTCAGATACGCAGTATTTT | CASSRLAGGSDTQYF
TRBD2 | TRBJ2-7 | TRBV2 | NA | TGTGCCAGCACTCCCGGGGGAGGGCCCTACGAGCAGTACTTC | CASTPGGGPYEQYF
TRBD1 | TRBJ2-1 | TRBV7-9 | few | TGTGCCAGCAGGGCGAGTGGGACAGGGGGTGAGCAGTTCTTC | CASRASGTGGEQFF
NA | TRBJ1-1 | TRBV7-8 | once | TGTGCCAGCAGCTTAGCGGGGGGTGGACGCGGGGAAGCTTTCTTT | CASSLAGGGRGEAFF
TRBD2 | TRBJ2-1 | TRBV5-1 | NA | TGCGCCAGCAGCAGAATAAGCGGGAGTCAAAATGAGCAGTTCTTC | CASSRISGSQNEQFF
NA | TRBJ1-2 | TRBV28 | once | TGTGCCAGCAGGGGAGGAGGGGTTCGTGGCTACACCTTC | CASRGGGVRGYTF
NA | TRBJ2-7 | TRBV7-9 | NA | TGTGCCAGCAGCTTGGGGGGTATGGACTACGAGCAGTACTTC | CASSLGGMDYEQYF
TRBD1 | TRBJ2-7 | TRBV19 | NA | TGTGCCAGTAGTAGAGGGGGCGTGTATAACGAGCAGTACTTC | CASSRGGVYNEQYF
NA | TRBJ2-7 | TRBV7-2 | NA | TGTGCCAGCAGCGGGGGACTCCCGGGACCCTACGAGCAGTACTTC | CASSGGLPGPYEQYF
TRBD2 | TRBJ2-2 | TRBV6-2/TRBV6-3 | few | TGTGCCAGCAGTCCCGGTTCTGGGACTAGCTCCGACACCGGGGAGCTGTTTTTT | CASSPGSGTSSDTGELFF
NA | TRBJ1-1 | TRBV28 | NA | TGTGCCAGCAGTTTAGACACATCCTACACTGAAGCTTTCTTT | CASSLDTSYTEAFF
NA | TRBJ2-7 | TRBV5-1 | NA | TGCGCCAGCAGAGATCTCGACAGTAACTCCTACGAGCAGTACTTC | CASRDLDSNSYEQYF
TRBD1 | TRBJ1-4 | TRBV28 | NA | TGTGCCAGCTCAACGGGACAGGGGAGGGAAAAACTGTTTTTT | CASSTGQGREKLFF
TRBD1 | TRBJ1-2 | TRBV30 | NA | TGTGCCTGGAGTCCATTAGGGGGCGGCTATGGCTACACCTTC | CAWSPLGGGYGYTF
TRBD2 | TRBJ2-3 | TRBV11-2 | NA | TGTGCCAGCAGCTTAAGTGGCGGGAGAATCGCAGATACGCAGTATTTT | CASSLSGGRIADTQYF
NA | TRBJ1-1 | TRBV3-1/TRBV3-2 | once | TGTGCCAGCAGCAAACTTACCGGGGTGGCCACTGAAGCTTTCTTT | CASSKLTGVATEAFF
NA | TRBJ2-5 | TRBV7-2 | NA | TGTGCCAGCAGCTTACGCGGGCAAACTCAAGAGACCCAGTACTTC | CASSLRGQTQETQYF
NA | TRBJ1-1 | TRBV7-2 | NA | TGTGCCAGCAGCTTAGGGAGAAACACTGAAGCTTTCTTT | CASSLGRNTEAFF
TRBD2 | TRBJ2-1 | TRBV28 | once | TGTGCCAGCAGTTTTCTGACTAGCGGGAACTACAATGAGCAGTTCTTC | CASSFLTSGNYNEQFF
TRBD1 | TRBJ1-3 | TRBV10-3 | NA | TGTGCCATCAGCTCCGGGACAGGGGCTGGAAACACCATATATTTT | CAISSGTGAGNTIYF
TRBD2 | TRBJ2-3 | TRBV7-9 | NA | TGTGCCAGCAGCACACCAGCGGGAGCCCTCCTAGATACGCAGTATTTT | CASSTPAGALLDTQYF
NA | TRBJ1-3 | TRBV6-5 | NA | TGTGCCAGCGAGACAGGAAACACCATATATTTT | CASETGNTIYF
NA | TRBJ2-1 | TRBV27 | NA | TGTGCCAGCAGCCCGTCTAGTATGACCCATGAGCAGTTCTTC | CASSPSSMTHEQFF
TRBD1 | TRBJ2-7 | TRBV28 | few | TGTGCCAGCAGTTTGGGGACAGCCGAAAGCCGCTACGAGCAGTACTTC | CASSLGTAESRYEQYF
TRBD1 | TRBJ1-5 | TRBV2 | NA | TGTGCCAGCACCGGGACAGGGCAGGATCAGCCCCAGCATTTT | CASTGTGQDQPQHF
NA | TRBJ2-5 | TRBV29-1 | NA | TGCAGCGGCGGGACAGCTCAAGAGACCCAGTACTTC | CSGGTAQETQYF
NA | TRBJ1-5 | TRBV9 | NA | TGTGCCAGCAGCGCAGGCCCCGGACAGAACAATCAGCCCCAGCATTTT | CASSAGPGQNNQPQHF
TRBD1 | TRBJ2-4 | TRBV7-2 | NA | TGTGCCAGCAGCTTAGGGACAGGGGGTGTGGGGGCCAAAAACATTCAGTACTTC | CASSLGTGGVGAKNIQYF
TRBD1 | TRBJ2-5 | TRBV11-2 | NA | TGTGCCAGCAGCCGACGACAGGGGGACCAAGAGACCCAGTACTTC | CASSRRQGDQETQYF
TRBD1 | TRBJ2-7 | TRBV7-2 | NA | TGTGCCAGCAAACGGGACAGGTACTCCTACGAGCAGTACTTC | CASKRDRYSYEQYF
NA | TRBJ2-3 | TRBV7-3 | NA | TGTGCCAGCTCTTCAGGAAGCACAGATACGCAGTATTTT | CASSSGSTDTQYF
TRBD1 | TRBJ2-1 | TRBV12-5 | NA | TGTGCTAGTGGTTTAACCGGGACAGCAGCCTACAATGAGCAGTTCTTC | CASGLTGTAAYNEQFF
NA | TRBJ2-7 | TRBV4-2 | NA | TGTGCCAGCAGCCAGGCGCTAGGGGGCGAGCAGTACTTC | CASSQALGGEQYF
TRBD1 | TRBJ1-6 | TRBV28 | NA | TGTGCCAGCACCACCGGGACAGCCTATTCACCCCTCCACTTT | CASTTGTAYSPLHF
TRBD2 | TRBJ2-7 | TRBV11-2 | few | TGTGCCAGCAGCTTGGTAGCGGGAGGCTACGAGCAGTACTTC | CASSLVAGGYEQYF
NA | TRBJ1-1 | TRBV14 | NA | TGTGCCAGCAGCCTCCTCTCTAACACTGAAGCTTTCTTT | CASSLLSNTEAFF
TRBD1 | TRBJ1-4 | TRBV28 | NA | TGTGCCAGCAGACCAGGGGGCGCGTATGAAAAACTGTTTTTT | CASRPGGAYEKLFF
NA | TRBJ2-7 | TRBV29-1 | NA | TGCAGCGTTGTTAGGTTGGCGGGAAGTGGATCCGAGCAGTACTTC | CSVVRLAGSGSEQYF
TRBD1 | TRBJ2-1 | TRBV7-8 | NA | TGTGCCAGCAGCTGGCAGGGGGCGGGTACCCACAATGAGCAGTTCTTC | CASSWQGAGTHNEQFF
TRBD2 | TRBJ2-5 | TRBV10-3 | once | TGTGCCGCCCGAGGGACTAGCGGCTTTACTGAGACCCAGTACTTC | CAARGTSGFTETQYF
NA | TRBJ2-3 | TRBV10-3 | NA | TGTGCCATCAGTGAGTCGTTAGGCACAGATACGCAGTATTTT | CAISESLGTDTQYF
NA | TRBJ2-7 | TRBV5-1 | NA | TGCGCCAGCAGCTTCCTCGGACTTACCTACGAGCAGTACTTC | CASSFLGLTYEQYF
NA | TRBJ2-7 | TRBV11-2 | NA | TGTGCCAGCAGCCCGACAGCGACCGAAAACACCTACGAGCAGTACTTC | CASSPTATENTYEQYF
TRBD2 | TRBJ2-2 | TRBV5-1 | NA | TGCGCCAGCAGCTGGGGGACTAACGTTATCGGGGAGCTGTTTTTT | CASSWGTNVIGELFF